This T cell receptor (beta chain) came from a study of blood T cell repertoires in COVID-19. Assay: immunoSEQ multiplex PCR; the TCRdb copy retains only in-frame clones and omits some. The sample has roughly 200,000 clones, 87% seen once. With regard to this clone: Other nucleotide sequences in the sample specify the same CDR3.

Germline V CDR1 and CDR2: SGHRS, YFSETQ. This CDR3 has 15 residues. Deletions cut 1 base from V and 0 bases from J, with 8 bases between. This chain uses TRBV5-1 with TRBJ1-3; D might be TRBD1 (5 bases). The receptor was isolated from a man between 18 and 35 years old with acute COVID-19. Sequencing was performed on PBMCs or T cells enriched from blood (not recorded which). The CDR3: CASSLQGNSGNTIYF. CDR3 nucleotide sequence: TGCGCCAGCAGCTTGCAGGGCAACTCTGGAAACACCATATATTTT. The whole variable domain, filled in from reference TRBV5-1 and TRBJ1-3, reads KAGVTQTPRYLIKTRGQQVTLSCSPISGHRSVSWYQQTPGQGLQFLFEYFSETQRNKGNFPGRFSGRQFSNSRSEMNVSTLELGDSALYLCASSLQGNSGNTIYFGEGSWLTVV.